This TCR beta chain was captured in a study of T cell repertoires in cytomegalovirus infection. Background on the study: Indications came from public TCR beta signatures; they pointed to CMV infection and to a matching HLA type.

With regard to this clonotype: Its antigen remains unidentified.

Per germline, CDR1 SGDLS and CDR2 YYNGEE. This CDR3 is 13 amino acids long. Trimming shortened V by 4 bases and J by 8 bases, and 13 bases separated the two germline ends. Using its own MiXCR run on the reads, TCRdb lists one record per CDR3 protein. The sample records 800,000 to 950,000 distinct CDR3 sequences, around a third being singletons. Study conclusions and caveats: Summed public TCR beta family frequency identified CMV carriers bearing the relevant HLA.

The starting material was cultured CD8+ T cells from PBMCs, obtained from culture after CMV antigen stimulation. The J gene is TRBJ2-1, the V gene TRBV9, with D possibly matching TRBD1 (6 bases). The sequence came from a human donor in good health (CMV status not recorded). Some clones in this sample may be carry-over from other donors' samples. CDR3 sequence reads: CASSRGHGDEQFF. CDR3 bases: TGTGCCAGCAGCCGGGGACATGGGGATGAGCAGTTCTTC.